This T cell receptor (beta chain) was identified during a study of response to subunit inactivated influenza vaccine. General observations from the study: New T cells are recruited in small numbers by each seasonal influenza vaccination, according to the authors' suggestion.

The CDR3 runs to 12 residues. With V trimmed by 6 bases and J by 5 bases, 5 bases remained unmatched. The V gene's germline CDR1 is DFQATT and CDR2 SNEGSKA (reference sequence). Comments on this clonotype: Its antigen is as yet unknown.

Each CDR3 protein is one row after TCRdb ran MiXCR on the RT-PCR reads. The table shows more than 200,000 distinct CDR3 sequences, with less than 15% occurring only once. The chain combines TRBV20-1 with TRBJ2-5, with TRBD1 matching over 8 bases. This clonotype was obtained from a man between 45 and 60 years old who received an inactivated influenza vaccine. The starting material was non-naive T cells sorted from PBMCs, obtained around 14 days before vaccination. CDR3 in amino acids: CSALGQAETQYF. Here the CDR3 DNA reads TGCAGTGCCCTGGGACAGGCGGAGACCCAGTACTTC.